This T cell receptor (beta chain) was recorded in a study of response to subunit inactivated influenza vaccine. This clonotype has a count of ten or more. TCRdb itself ran the RT-PCR reads through MiXCR, one entry per CDR3 protein. The table has under 800,000 distinct CDR3 sequences, about 14% seen once. The V gene's germline CDR1 is DFQATT and CDR2 SNEGSKA (reference sequence). The CDR3 totals 15 residues. Trimming at V came to 1 base and at J to 6 bases, leaving 9 bases not matched to a gene. The sequence came from a man in his fifties who received an inactivated influenza vaccine. The chain recombines TRBV20-1 with TRBJ2-1; 7 bases are shared with TRBD2. The source was PBMCs from blood, collected roughly 15 days before vaccination. In DNA form, the CDR3 reads TGCAGTGCTAGAGCCGCCGGGTGGGAGGGCAATGAGCAGTTCTTC. Protein: CSARAAGWEGNEQFF.